One and the same sample provided the 3 T cell receptor beta chains below, sequenced in a study of blood T cells in healthy people across ages. Then a second PCR, running about 7 to 11 cycles, was carried out with a sample-barcoded 5' primer and a J-beta primer mix. Via MiXCR, TCRdb re-called the 5' RACE reads, giving one row per CDR3 protein. The sample lists approximately 800,000 distinct CDR3 sequences, 25% occurring once. These sequences were also reported in another study, on T cells of mothers and their children.

The sample consisted of blood. The receptors stem from a boy younger than 18 in good health.

The DNA of the CDR3 is TGTGCCAGCAGCCCCTTGACAGTACAACTAGCCAAAAACATTCAGTACTTC. It translates to CASSPLTVQLAKNIQYF. The chain employs TRBV3-1 and TRBJ2-4; perhaps TRBD1 as D (5 bases). V was pared by 4 bases and J by 0 bases, with 16 bases between. CDR3 length equals 17 residues. Germline CDR1 LGHDT, CDR2 YNNKEL (reference sequence). Complete variable domain (other parts from reference TRBV3-1 and TRBJ2-4): DTAVSQTPKYLVTQMGNDKSIKCEQNLGHDTMYWYKQDSKKFLKIMFSYNNKELIINETVPNRFSPKSPDKAHLNLHINSLELGDSAVYFCASSPLTVQLAKNIQYFGAGTRLSVL.

This clonotype was seen only a few times. This chain connects TRBV15 to TRBJ1-4; D ambiguous. V dropped 1 base and J dropped 5 bases, with 8 bases sitting between them. The CDR3 runs 14 residues. The germline V gene encodes CDR1 LNHNV and CDR2 YYDKDF (reference sequence). The CDR3 coding sequence is TGTGCCACCAGCAGAGGGGGAATAAATGAAAAACTGTTTTTT. This codes for CATSRGGINEKLFF.

This clonotype came up a few times. A junction boundary mismatches the germline segment, possibly from a read error. The chain uses TRBV28 and TRBJ2-5; 10 bases agree with TRBD1. CDR3 length: 14 residues. Germline loops: CDR1 MDHEN, CDR2 SYDVKM. The CDR3 loop reads CTSRLTGGSETQYF. The CDR3 DNA follows: TGTACCAGCCGATTGACAGGGGGCTCAGAGACCCAGTACTTC.